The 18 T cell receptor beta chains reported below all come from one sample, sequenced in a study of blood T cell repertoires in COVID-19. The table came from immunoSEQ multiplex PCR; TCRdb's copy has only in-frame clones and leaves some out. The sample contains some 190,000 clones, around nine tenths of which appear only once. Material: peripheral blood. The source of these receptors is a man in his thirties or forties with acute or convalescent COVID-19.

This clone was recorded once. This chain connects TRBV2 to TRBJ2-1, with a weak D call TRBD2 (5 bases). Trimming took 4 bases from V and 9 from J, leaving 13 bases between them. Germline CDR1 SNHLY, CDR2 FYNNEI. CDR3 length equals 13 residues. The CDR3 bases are TGTGCCAGCAGTGTGGAGCCCCGGGGTGAGCAGTTCTTC. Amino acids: CASSVEPRGEQFF.

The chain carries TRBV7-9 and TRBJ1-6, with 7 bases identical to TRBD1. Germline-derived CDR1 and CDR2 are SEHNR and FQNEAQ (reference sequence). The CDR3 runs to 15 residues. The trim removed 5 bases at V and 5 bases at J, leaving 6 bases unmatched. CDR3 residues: CASSRTDRDNSPLHF. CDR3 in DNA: TGTGCCAGCAGCAGAACCGACAGGGATAATTCACCCCTCCACTTT.

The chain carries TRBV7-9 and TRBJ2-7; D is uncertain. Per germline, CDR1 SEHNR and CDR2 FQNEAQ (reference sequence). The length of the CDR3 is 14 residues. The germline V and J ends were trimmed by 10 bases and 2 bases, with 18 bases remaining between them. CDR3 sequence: CATRRLETTYEQYF. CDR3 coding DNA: TGTGCCACCCGCCGACTCGAAACTACCTACGAGCAGTACTTC.

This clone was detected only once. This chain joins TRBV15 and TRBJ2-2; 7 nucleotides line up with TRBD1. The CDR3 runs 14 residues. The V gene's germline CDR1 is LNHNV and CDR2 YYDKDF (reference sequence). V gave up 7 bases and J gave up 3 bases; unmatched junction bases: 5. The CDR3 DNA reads TGTGCCACCAACCGGGACAGAGACACCGGGGAGCTGTTTTTT. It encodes CATNRDRDTGELFF.

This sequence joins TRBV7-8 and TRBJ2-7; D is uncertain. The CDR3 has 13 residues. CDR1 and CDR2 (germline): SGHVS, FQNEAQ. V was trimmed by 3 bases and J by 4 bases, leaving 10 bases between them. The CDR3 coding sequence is TGTGCCAGCAGCTTCTTTAGAAATTACGAGCAGTACTTC. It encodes CASSFFRNYEQYF.

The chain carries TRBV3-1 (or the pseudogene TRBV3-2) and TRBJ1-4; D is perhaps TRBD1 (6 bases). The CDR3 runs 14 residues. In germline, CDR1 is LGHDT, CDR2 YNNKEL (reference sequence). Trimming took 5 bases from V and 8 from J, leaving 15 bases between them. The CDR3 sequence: CASSLGTGREKLFF. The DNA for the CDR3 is TGTGCCAGCAGCTTAGGCACAGGGAGAGAAAAACTGTTTTTT.

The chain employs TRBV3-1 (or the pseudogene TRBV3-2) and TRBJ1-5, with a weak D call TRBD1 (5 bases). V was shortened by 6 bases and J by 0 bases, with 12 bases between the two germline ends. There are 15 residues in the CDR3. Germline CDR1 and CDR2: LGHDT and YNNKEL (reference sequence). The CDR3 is CASSTGPYSNQPQHF. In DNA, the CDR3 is TGTGCCAGCAGTACAGGACCTTATAGCAATCAGCCCCAGCATTTT.

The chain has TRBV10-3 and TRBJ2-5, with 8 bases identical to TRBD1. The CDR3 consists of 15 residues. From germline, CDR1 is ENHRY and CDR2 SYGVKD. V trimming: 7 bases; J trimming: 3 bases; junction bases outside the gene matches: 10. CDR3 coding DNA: TGTGCCATCATGCTCCAGTACAGGGGGAAAGAGACCCAGTACTTC. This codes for CAIMLQYRGKETQYF.

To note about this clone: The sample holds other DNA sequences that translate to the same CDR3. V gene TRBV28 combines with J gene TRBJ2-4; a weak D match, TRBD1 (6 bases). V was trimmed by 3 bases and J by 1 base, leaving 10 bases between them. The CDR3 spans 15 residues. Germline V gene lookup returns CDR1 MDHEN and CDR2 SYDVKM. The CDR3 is CASSFRQGAKNIQYF. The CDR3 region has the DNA TGTGCCAGCAGTTTTCGTCAGGGGGCCAAAAACATTCAGTACTTC.

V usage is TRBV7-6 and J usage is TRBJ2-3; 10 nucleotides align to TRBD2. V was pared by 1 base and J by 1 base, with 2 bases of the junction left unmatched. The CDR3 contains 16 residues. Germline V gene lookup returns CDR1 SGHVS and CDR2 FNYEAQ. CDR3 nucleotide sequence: TGTGCCAGCAGCTTAGAACTAGCGGGACGCACAGATACGCAGTATTTT. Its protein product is CASSLELAGRTDTQYF.

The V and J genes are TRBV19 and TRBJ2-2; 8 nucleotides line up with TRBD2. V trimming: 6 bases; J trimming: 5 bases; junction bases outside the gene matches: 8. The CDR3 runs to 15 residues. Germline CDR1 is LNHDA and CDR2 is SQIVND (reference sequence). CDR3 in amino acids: CASRQGTSETGELFF. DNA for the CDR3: TGTGCCAGTAGACAAGGGACTAGTGAAACCGGGGAGCTGTTTTTT.

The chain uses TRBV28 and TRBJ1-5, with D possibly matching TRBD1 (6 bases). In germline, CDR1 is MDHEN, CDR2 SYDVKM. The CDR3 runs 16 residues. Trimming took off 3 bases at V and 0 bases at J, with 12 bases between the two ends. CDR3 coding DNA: TGTGCCAGCAGTTTCTCCGGGACACTTAGCAATCAGCCCCAGCATTTT. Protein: CASSFSGTLSNQPQHF.

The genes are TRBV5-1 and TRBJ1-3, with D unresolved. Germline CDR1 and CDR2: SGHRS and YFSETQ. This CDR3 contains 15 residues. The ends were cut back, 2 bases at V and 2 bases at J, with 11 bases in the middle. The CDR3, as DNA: TGCGCCAGCAGCTTCGGAGAACTAACTGGAAACACCATATATTTT. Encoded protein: CASSFGELTGNTIYF.

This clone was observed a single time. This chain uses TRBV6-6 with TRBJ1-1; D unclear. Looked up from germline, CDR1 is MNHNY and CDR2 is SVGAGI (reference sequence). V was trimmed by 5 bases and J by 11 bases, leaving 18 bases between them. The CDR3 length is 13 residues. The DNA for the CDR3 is TGTGCCAGCAGTCCCTCAGATTCGCGGCAGGCTTTCTTT. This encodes CASSPSDSRQAFF.

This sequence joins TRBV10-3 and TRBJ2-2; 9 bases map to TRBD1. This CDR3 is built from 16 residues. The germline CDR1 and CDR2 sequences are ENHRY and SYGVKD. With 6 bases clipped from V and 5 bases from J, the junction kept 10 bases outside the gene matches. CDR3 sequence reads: CAIRAGTGGLTGELFF. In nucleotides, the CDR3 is TGTGCCATCAGGGCAGGTACAGGGGGCTTAACCGGGGAGCTGTTTTTT.

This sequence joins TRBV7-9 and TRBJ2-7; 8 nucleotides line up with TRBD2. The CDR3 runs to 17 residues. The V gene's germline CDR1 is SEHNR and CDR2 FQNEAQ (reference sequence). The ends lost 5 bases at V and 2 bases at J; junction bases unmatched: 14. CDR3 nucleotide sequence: TGTGCCAGCAGCAAAGTTGGGTTCCGGGAGGGAGCCTACGAGCAGTACTTC. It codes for CASSKVGFREGAYEQYF.

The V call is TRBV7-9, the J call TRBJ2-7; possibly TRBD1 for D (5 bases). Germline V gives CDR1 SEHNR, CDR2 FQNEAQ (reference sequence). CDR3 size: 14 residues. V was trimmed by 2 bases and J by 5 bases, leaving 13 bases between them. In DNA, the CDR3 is TGTGCCAGCAGCTTACCAGTAGGGGCGGACGAGCAGTACTTC. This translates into CASSLPVGADEQYF.

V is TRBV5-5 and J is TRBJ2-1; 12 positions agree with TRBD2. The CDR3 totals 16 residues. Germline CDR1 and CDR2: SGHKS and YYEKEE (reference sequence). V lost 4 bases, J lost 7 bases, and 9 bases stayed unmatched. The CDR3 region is CASSPPGTSGFNEQFF. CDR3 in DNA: TGTGCCAGCAGCCCTCCCGGGACTAGCGGGTTTAATGAGCAGTTCTTC.